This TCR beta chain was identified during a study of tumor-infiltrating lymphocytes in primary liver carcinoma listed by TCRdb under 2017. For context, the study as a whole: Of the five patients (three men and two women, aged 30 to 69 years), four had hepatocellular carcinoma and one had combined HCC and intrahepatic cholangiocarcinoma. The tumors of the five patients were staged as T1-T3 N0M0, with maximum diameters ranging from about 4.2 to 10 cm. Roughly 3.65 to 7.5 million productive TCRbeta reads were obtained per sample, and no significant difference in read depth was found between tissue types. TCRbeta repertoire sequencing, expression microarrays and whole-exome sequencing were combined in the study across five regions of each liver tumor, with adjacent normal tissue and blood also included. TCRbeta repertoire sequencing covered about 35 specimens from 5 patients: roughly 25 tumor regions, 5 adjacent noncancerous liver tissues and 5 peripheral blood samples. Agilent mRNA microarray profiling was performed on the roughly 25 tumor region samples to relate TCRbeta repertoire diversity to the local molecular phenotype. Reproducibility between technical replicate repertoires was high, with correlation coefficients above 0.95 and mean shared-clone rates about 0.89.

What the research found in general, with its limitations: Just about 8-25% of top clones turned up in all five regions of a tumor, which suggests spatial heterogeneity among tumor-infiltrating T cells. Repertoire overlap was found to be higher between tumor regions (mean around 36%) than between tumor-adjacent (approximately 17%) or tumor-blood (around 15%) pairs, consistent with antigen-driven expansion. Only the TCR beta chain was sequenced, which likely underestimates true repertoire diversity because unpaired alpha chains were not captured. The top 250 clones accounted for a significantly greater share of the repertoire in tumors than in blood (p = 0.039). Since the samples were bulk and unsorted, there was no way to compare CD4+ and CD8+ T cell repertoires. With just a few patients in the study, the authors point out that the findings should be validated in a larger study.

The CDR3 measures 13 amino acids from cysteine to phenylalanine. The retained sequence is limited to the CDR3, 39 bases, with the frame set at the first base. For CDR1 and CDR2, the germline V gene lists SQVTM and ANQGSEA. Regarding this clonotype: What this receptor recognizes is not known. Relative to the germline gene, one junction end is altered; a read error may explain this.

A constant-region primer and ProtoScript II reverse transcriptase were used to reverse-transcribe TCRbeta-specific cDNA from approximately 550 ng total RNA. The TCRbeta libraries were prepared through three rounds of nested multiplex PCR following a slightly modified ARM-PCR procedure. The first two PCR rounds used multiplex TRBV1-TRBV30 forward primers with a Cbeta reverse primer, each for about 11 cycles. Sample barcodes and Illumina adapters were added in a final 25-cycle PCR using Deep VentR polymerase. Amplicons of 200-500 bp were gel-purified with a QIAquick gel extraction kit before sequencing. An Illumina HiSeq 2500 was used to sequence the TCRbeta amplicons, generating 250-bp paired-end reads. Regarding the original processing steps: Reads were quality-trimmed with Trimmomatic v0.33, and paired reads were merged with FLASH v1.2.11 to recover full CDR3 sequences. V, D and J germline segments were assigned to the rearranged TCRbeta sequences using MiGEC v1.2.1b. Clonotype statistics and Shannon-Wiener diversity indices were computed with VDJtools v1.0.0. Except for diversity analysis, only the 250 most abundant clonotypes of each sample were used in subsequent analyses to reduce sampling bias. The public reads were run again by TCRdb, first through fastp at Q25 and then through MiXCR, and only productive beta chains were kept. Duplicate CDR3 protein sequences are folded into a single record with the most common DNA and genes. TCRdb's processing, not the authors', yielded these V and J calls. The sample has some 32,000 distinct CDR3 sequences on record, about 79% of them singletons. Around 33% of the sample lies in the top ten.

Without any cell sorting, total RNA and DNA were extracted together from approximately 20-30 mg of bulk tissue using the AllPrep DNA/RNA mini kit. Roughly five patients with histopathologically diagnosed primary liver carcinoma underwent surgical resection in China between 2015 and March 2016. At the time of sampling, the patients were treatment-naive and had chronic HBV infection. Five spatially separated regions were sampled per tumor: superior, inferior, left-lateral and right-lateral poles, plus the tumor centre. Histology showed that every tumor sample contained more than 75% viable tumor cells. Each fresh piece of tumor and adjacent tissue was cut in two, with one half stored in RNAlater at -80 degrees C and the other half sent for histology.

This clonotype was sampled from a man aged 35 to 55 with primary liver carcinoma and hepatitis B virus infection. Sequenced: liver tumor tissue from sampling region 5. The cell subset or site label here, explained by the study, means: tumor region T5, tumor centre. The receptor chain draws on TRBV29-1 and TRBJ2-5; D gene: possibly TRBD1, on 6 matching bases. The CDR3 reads CGVEGTPKETQYF. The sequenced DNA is TGCGGCGTTGAGGGGACACCCAAAGAGACCCAGTACTTC. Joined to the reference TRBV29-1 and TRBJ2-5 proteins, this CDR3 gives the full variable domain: SAVISQKPSRDICQRGTSLTIQCQVDSQVTMMFWYRQQPGQSLTLIATANQGSEATYESGFVIDKFPISRPNLTFSTLTVSNMSPEDSSIYLCGVEGTPKETQYFGPGTRLLVL.